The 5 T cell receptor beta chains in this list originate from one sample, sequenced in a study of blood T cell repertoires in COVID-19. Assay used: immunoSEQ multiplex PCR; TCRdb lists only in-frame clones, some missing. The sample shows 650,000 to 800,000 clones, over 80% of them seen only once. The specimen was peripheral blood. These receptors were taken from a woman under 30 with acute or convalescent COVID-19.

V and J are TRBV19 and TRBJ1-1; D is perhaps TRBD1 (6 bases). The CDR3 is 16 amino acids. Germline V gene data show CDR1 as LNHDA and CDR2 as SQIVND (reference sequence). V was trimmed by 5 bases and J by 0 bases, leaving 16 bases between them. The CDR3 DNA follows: TGTGCCAGTAGTTATGACGACAGGCAAATGAACACTGAAGCTTTCTTT. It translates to CASSYDDRQMNTEAFF.

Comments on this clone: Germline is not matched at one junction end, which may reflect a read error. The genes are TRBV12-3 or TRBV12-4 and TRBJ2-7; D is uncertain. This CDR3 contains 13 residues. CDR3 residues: CASTLGWPYEQYF. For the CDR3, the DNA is TGTGCCAGCACTTTAGGGTGGCCGTACGAGCAGTACTTC.

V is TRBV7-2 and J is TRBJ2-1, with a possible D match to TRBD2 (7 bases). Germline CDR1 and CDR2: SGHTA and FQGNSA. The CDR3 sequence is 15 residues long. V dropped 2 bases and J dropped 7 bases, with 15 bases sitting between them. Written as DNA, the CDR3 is TGTGCCAGCAGCTTAAGGGGGGGCGGATTGAATGAGCAGTTCTTC. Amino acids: CASSLRGGGLNEQFF. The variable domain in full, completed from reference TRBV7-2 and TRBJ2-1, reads GAGVSQSPSNKVTEKGKDVELRCDPISGHTALYWYRQSLGQGLEFLIYFQGNSAPDKSGLPSDRFSAERTGGSVSTLTIQRTQQEDSAVYLCASSLRGGGLNEQFFGPGTRLTVL.

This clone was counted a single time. CDR3 protein: CASSPDLGQWAFF. CDR3 nucleotide sequence: TGTGCCAGCTCGCCTGACCTTGGACAGTGGGCTTTCTTT. The rearrangement uses TRBV18 and TRBJ1-1; TRBD1 is a possible D gene (6 bases). CDR1 is KGHSH, CDR2 LQKENI, per germline. The CDR3 is 13 amino acids. Trimming removed 6 bases at V and 11 bases at J, with 19 bases between.

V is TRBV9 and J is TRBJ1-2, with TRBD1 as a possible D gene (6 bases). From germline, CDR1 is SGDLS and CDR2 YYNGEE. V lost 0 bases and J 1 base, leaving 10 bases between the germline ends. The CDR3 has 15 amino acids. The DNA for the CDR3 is TGTGCCAGCAGCGTAGCGGGACATAATAACTATGGCTACACCTTC. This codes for CASSVAGHNNYGYTF. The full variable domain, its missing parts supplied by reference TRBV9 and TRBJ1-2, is DSGVTQTPKHLITATGQRVTLRCSPRSGDLSVYWYQQSLDQGLQFLIQYYNGEERAKGNILERFSAQQFPDLHSELNLSSLELGDSALYFCASSVAGHNNYGYTFGSGTRLTVV.